These 7 T cell receptor beta chains share one sample of origin, sequenced in a study of beta chain features in type 1 diabetes. The study reverse transcribed the entire isolated RNA, so it sequenced expressed TCRB transcripts. Assay: immunoSEQ multiplex PCR; the TCRdb copy retains only in-frame clones and omits some. This sample has fewer than 650,000 clones, with around 15% found just once. The sample taken for sequencing was naive CD4+ T cells from blood. The receptors originated from a man younger than 35 in good health.

This clone has more than one count but fewer than ten. J is TRBJ2-2 and V is TRBV25-1; a weak D match, TRBD2 (6 bases). Deletions cut 8 bases from V and 0 bases from J, with 7 bases between. The CDR3 totals 13 residues. The germline V gene encodes CDR1 MGHDK and CDR2 SYGVNS. CDR3 DNA sequence: TGTGCCAGCGGGACTCCGAACACCGGGGAGCTGTTTTTT. Amino acids: CASGTPNTGELFF.

The chain combines TRBV29-1 with TRBJ1-2; 12 bases are shared with TRBD1. CDR3 size: 14 residues. CDR1 SQVTM and CDR2 ANQGSEA come from the germline V gene. The junction had 10 bases not matched to a gene; V was cut back by 6 bases and J by 8 bases. The CDR3 DNA reads TGCAGCGTCGCGGGACAGGGGGCAACAGAAGGCTACACCTTC. Protein: CSVAGQGATEGYTF. The variable domain in full, completed from reference TRBV29-1 and TRBJ1-2, reads SAVISQKPSRDICQRGTSLTIQCQVDSQVTMMFWYRQQPGQSLTLIATANQGSEATYESGFVIDKFPISRPNLTFSTLTVSNMSPEDSSIYLCSVAGQGATEGYTFGSGTRLTVV.

This rearrangement joins TRBV27 to TRBJ1-5, with no clear D. CDR1 is MNHEY, CDR2 SMNVEV, per germline (reference sequence). The CDR3 loop spans 15 amino acids. Trimming removed 4 bases from V and 0 bases from J, with 10 bases in between. CDR3 in DNA: TGTGCCAGCAGTTCCAGGACTCATAGCAATCAGCCCCAGCATTTT. This translates into CASSSRTHSNQPQHF.

This clone was picked up a small number of times. The V and J genes are TRBV7-3 and TRBJ2-1; D may match TRBD1 or TRBD2 (5 bases each). The V and J ends lost 5 bases and 5 bases respectively, with 16 bases between them. Germline V lookup: CDR1 SGHTA, CDR2 FQGTGA. CDR3 size: 15 residues. The CDR3 sequence is CASSLALRDDNEQFF. CDR3 nucleotide sequence: TGTGCCAGCAGCCTCGCCTTAAGGGACGACAATGAGCAGTTCTTC.

The rearrangement uses TRBV10-3 and TRBJ1-1, with D perhaps TRBD1 (5 bases). CDR3 length: 15 residues. Germline-derived CDR1 and CDR2 are ENHRY and SYGVKD. Deletions cut 10 bases from V and 3 bases from J, with 21 bases between. The CDR3 loop is CATRFPRGGDTEAFF. CDR3 nucleotide sequence: TGTGCCACCAGATTTCCGCGTGGAGGGGACACTGAAGCTTTCTTT.

This rearrangement joins TRBV29-1 to TRBJ2-7; 16 positions agree with TRBD2. CDR1 and CDR2 (germline): SQVTM, ANQGSEA. Germline trimming cut 7 bases from V and 2 bases from J; bases unmatched to any gene: 2. The CDR3 consists of 14 residues. In DNA, the CDR3 is TGCAGCGCCGGGACTAGCGGGAGGGCCTACGAGCAGTACTTC. Its protein product is CSAGTSGRAYEQYF.

In its sample, this clone was seen a few times. The rearrangement joins TRBV20-1 to TRBJ2-5; D remains ambiguous. Germline assignment: CDR1 DFQATT and CDR2 SNEGSKA (reference sequence). V lost 6 bases to trimming and J lost 0 bases, with 5 bases between them. The CDR3 consists of 11 residues. The CDR3 sequence is CSAEDQETQYF. Written as DNA, the CDR3 is TGCAGTGCCGAGGACCAAGAGACCCAGTACTTC.